This T cell receptor beta chain was sequenced for a study of T-cell memory formation after mild COVID-19. Study-wide results and limits: Shrinking CD4+ clones were chiefly CM and EM; CD8+ ones were chiefly EMRA. CD4/CD8 balance characterized clones contracting day 15 to 85, and CD4+ skew characterized later expanders. Day 37-peaking second-wave clones had unconfirmed SARS-CoV-2 specificity.

With constant-segment primers, 5'RACE yielded cDNA libraries of TCR alpha and TCR beta that carried sample barcodes and UMIs. TCRdb reanalysed the 5' RACE reads using MiXCR and keeps one entry per CDR3 protein. The sample yields some 150,000 distinct CDR3 sequences, about 14% seen once. Regarding this clonotype: Its antigen remains unknown.

The germline V and J ends were trimmed by 0 bases and 5 bases, with 1 base remaining between them. Germline loops: CDR1 SEHNR, CDR2 FQNEAQ (reference sequence). This CDR3 spans 12 amino acids. Sample: PBMCs or a T cell subset sorted from them (not recorded which). The chain is built from TRBV7-9 and TRBJ2-2, with D unclear. The receptor was derived from an adult woman who had mild COVID-19 (a few samples of this study predate the infection). Cell type and time point are not known. This CDR3 reads CASSLATGELFF. The CDR3 nucleotides are TGTGCCAGCAGCTTAGCTACCGGGGAGCTGTTTTTT.